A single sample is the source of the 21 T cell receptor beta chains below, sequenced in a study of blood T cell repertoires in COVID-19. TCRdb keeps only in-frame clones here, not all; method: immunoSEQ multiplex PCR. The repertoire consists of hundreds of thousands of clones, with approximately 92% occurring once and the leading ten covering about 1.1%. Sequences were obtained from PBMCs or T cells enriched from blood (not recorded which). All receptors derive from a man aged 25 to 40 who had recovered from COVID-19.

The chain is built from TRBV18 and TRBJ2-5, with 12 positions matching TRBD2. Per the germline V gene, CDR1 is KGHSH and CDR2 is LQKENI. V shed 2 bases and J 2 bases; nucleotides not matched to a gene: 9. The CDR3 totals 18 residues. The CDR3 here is CASSPRASGRAVQETQYF. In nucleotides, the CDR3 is TGTGCCAGCTCACCAAGGGCTAGCGGGAGGGCGGTACAAGAGACCCAGTACTTC.

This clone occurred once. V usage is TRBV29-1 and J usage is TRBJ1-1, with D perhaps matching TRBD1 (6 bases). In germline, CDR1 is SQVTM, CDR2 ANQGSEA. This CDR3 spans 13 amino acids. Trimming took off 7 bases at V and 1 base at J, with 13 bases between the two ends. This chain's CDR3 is CSGLRGRNTEAFF. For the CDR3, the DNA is TGCAGCGGTCTCAGGGGAAGGAACACTGAAGCTTTCTTT.

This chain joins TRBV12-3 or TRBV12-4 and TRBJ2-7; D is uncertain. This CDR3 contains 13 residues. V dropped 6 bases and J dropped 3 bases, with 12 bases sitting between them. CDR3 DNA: TGTGCCAGCAGCCTTTACAGCTACTACGAGCAGTACTTC. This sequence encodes CASSLYSYYEQYF.

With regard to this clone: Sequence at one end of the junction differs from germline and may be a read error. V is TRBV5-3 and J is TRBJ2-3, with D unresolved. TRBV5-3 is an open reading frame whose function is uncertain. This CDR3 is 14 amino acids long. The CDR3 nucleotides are TGTGTCAGAAGCGCTGGCGAGGTCTCAGATACGCAGTATTTT. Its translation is CVRSAGEVSDTQYF.

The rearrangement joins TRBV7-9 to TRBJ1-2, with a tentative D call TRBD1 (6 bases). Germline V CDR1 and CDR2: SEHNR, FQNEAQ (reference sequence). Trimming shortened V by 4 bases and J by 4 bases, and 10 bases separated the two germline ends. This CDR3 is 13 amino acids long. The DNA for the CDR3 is TGTGCCAGCAGCTCCGAGGACAGCTATGGCTACACCTTC. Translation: CASSSEDSYGYTF.

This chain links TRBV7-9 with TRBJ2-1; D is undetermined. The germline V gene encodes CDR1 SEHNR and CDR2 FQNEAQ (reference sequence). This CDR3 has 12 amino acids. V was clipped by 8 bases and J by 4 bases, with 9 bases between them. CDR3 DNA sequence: TGTGCCAGCCTGGGCTTATACAATGAGCAGTTCTTC. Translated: CASLGLYNEQFF.

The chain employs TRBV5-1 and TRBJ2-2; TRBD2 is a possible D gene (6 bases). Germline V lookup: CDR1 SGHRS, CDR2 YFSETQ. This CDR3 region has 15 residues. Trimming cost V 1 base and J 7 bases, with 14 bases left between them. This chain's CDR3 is CASSLLPGEVGELFF. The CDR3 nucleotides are TGCGCCAGCAGCTTGCTTCCGGGAGAGGTCGGGGAGCTGTTTTTT.

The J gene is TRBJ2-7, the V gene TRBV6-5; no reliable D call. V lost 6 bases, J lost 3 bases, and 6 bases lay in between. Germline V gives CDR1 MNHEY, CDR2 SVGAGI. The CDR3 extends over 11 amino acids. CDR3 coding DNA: TGTGCCAGCAGGACTGGCTACGAGCAGTACTTC. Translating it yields CASRTGYEQYF.

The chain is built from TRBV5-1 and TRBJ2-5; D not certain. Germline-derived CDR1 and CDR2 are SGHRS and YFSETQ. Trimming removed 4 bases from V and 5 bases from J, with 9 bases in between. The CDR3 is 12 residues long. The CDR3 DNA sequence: TGCGCCAGCAGCGACCCCGGGGAGACCCAGTACTTC. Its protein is CASSDPGETQYF. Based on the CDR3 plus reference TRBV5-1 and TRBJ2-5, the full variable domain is KAGVTQTPRYLIKTRGQQVTLSCSPISGHRSVSWYQQTPGQGLQFLFEYFSETQRNKGNFPGRFSGRQFSNSRSEMNVSTLELGDSALYLCASSDPGETQYFGPGTRLLVL.

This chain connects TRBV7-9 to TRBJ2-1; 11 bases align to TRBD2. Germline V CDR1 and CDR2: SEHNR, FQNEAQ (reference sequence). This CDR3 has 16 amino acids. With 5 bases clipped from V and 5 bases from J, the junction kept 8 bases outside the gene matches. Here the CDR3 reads CASSQITSGSHNEQFF. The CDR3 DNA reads TGTGCCAGCAGCCAGATTACTAGCGGGAGCCACAATGAGCAGTTCTTC.

CDR3 coding DNA: TGTGCCAGCAGTCCCCCCGCCAGGGGATCCTACGAGCAGTACTTC. As protein: CASSPPARGSYEQYF. This chain joins TRBV27 and TRBJ2-7, with D possibly TRBD1 on 6 matching bases. The V gene lost 5 bases and the J gene lost 1 base, with 15 bases spanning the gap. This CDR3 comprises 15 residues. CDR1 and CDR2 from the germline V gene are MNHEY and SMNVEV (reference sequence).

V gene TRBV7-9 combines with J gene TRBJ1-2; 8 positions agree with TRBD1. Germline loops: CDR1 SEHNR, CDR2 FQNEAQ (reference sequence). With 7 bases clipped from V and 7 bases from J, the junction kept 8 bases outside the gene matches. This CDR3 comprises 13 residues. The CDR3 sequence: CASNRQGLVGYTF. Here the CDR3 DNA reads TGTGCCAGCAACCGACAGGGGCTGGTTGGCTACACCTTC. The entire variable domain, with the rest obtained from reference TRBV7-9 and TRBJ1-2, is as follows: DTGVSQNPRHKITKRGQNVTFRCDPISEHNRLYWYRQTLGQGPEFLTYFQNEAQLEKSRLLSDRFSAERPKGSFSTLEIQRTEQGDSAMYLCASNRQGLVGYTFGSGTRLTVV.

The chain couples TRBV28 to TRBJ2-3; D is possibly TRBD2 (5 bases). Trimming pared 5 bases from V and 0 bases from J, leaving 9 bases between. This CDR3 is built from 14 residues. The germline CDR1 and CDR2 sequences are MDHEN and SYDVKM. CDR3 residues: CASSQRTSTDTQYF. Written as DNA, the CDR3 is TGTGCCAGCAGTCAGAGGACTAGCACAGATACGCAGTATTTT. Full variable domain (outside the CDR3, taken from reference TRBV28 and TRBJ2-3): DVKVTQSSRYLVKRTGEKVFLECVQDMDHENMFWYRQDPGLGLRLIYFSYDVKMKEKGDIPEGYSVSREKKERFSLILESASTNQTSMYLCASSQRTSTDTQYFGPGTRLTVL.

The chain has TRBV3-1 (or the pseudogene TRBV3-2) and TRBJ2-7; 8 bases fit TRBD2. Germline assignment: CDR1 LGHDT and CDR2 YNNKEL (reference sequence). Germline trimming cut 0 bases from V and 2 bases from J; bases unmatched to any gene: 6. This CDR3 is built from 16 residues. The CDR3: CASSQDLVAGTYEQYF. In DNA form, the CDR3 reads TGTGCCAGCAGCCAAGATCTAGTAGCGGGAACCTACGAGCAGTACTTC.

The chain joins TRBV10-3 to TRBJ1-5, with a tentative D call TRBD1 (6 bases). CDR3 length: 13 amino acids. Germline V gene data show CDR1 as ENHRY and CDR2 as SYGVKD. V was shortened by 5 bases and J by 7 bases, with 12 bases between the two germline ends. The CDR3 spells CAISSEGEQPQHF. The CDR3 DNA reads TGTGCCATCAGTTCCGAGGGGGAGCAGCCCCAGCATTTT.

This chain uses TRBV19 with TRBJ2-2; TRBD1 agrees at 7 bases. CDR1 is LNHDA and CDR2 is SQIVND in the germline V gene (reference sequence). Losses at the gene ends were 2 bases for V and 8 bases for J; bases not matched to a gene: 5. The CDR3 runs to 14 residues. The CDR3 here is CASSINRGRGELFF. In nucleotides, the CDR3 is TGTGCCAGTAGTATAAACAGGGGTAGAGGGGAGCTGTTTTTT.

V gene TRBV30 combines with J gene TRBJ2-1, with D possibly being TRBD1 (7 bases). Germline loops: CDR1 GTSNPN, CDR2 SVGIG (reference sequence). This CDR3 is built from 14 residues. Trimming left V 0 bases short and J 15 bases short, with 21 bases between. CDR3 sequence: CAWSVSAGLSGGFF. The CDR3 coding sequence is TGTGCCTGGAGTGTTTCGGCGGGGTTATCAGGGGGGTTCTTC.

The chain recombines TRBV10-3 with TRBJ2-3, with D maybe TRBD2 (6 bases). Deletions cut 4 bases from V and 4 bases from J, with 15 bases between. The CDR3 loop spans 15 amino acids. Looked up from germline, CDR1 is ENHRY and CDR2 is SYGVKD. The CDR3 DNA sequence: TGTGCCATCAGTGGGCGCGGCGGGACTGCAGATACGCAGTATTTT. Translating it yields CAISGRGGTADTQYF.

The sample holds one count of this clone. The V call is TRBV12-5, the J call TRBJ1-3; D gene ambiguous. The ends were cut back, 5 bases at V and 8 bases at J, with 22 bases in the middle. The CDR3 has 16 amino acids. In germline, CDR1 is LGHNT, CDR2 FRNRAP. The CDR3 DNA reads TGTGCTAGTGGTCGCTACTCCCTTGGGAGTGGGGACACCATATATTTT. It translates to CASGRYSLGSGDTIYF. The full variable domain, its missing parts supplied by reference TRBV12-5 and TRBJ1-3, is DARVTQTPRHKVTEMGQEVTMRCQPILGHNTVFWYRQTMMQGLELLAYFRNRAPLDDSGMPKDRFSAEMPDATLATLKIQPSEPRDSAVYFCASGRYSLGSGDTIYFGEGSWLTVV.

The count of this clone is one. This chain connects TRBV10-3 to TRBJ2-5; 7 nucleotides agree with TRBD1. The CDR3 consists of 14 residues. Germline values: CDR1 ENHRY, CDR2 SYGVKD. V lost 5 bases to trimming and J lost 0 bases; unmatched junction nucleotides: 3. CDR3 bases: TGTGCCATCAGTCGCCAGGGGGACCAAGAGACCCAGTACTTC. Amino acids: CAISRQGDQETQYF.

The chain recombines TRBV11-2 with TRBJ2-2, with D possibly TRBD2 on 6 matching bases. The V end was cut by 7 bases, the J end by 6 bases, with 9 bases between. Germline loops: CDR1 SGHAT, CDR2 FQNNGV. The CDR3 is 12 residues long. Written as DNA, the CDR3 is TGTGCCAGCACCTGGAGGGCCGGGGAGCTGTTTTTT. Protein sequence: CASTWRAGELFF.